The 5 T cell receptor beta chains below all came from one sample that was sequenced in a study of identical twins. Using its own MiXCR run on the 5' RACE reads, TCRdb lists one record per CDR3 protein. The data contain approximately 230,000 distinct CDR3 sequences, 11% to 15% of them singletons. What was sequenced was memory (CD45RO+) T cells sorted from blood. These TCRs come from a woman aged 18-29 years in good health.

The CDR3 protein is CASSQDYPGNYGYTF. In DNA, the CDR3 is TGTGCCAGCAGCCAAGATTATCCAGGGAACTATGGCTACACCTTC. The chain links TRBV3-1 to TRBJ1-2, with D possibly matching TRBD1 (5 bases). The length of the CDR3 is 15 residues. The germline V gene encodes CDR1 LGHDT and CDR2 YNNKEL (reference sequence). The germline V and J ends were trimmed by 0 bases and 2 bases, with 10 bases remaining between them.

The chain carries TRBV20-1 and TRBJ2-1, with unresolved D. Looked up from germline, CDR1 is DFQATT and CDR2 is SNEGSKA (reference sequence). V shed 6 bases and J shed 0 bases, with 12 bases lying between them. The CDR3 loop spans 14 amino acids. The CDR3 DNA is TGCAGTGCGCATGCTAGAGGCTCCTACAATGAGCAGTTCTTC. This codes for CSAHARGSYNEQFF.

This clonotype has more than one count but fewer than ten. J is TRBJ2-3 and V is TRBV11-2; 10 nucleotides align to TRBD2. The CDR3 has 17 residues. Germline loops: CDR1 SGHAT, CDR2 FQNNGV. V shed 4 bases, J shed 0 bases, and the junction held 7 bases outside the gene matches. The DNA of the CDR3 is TGTGCCAGCAGCTACCGGGGACTAGCGAAAAGCACAGATACGCAGTATTTT. It is translated as CASSYRGLAKSTDTQYF.

This clonotype has more than one count but fewer than ten. The V and J genes are TRBV20-1 and TRBJ2-1; 11 bases are shared with TRBD2. The CDR3 loop spans 15 amino acids. The V segment lost 2 bases and the J segment 4 bases; nucleotides outside the gene matches: 4. Germline loops: CDR1 DFQATT, CDR2 SNEGSKA (reference sequence). The CDR3 here is CSARPIAGGYNEQFF. The CDR3 DNA reads TGCAGTGCTAGACCTATAGCGGGAGGGTACAATGAGCAGTTCTTC.

V gene TRBV6-5 combines with J gene TRBJ2-5; a possible D gene is TRBD2 (5 bases). The V end lost 3 bases, the J end lost 9 bases, and 14 bases lay between the germline ends. Germline CDR1 and CDR2: MNHEY and SVGAGI. The CDR3 is 13 amino acids. CDR3 sequence reads: CASSYSVSEAQYF. CDR3 DNA: TGTGCCAGCAGTTATTCCGTCTCGGAGGCCCAGTACTTC.